These 3 T cell receptor beta chains share one sample of origin, sequenced in a study of T-cell reconstitution after alpha-beta-depleted transplantation in children. It was with unique molecular identifiers that the TCRbeta library was prepared. Using its own MiXCR run on the PCR reads, TCRdb lists one record per CDR3 protein. In the table there are more than 400,000 distinct CDR3 sequences, roughly 10% of which are singletons. Sequenced material: PBMCs, mostly from graft donor cells, taken 180 days after TCRalphabeta/CD19-depleted stem cell transplant. Source of these receptors: a female patient between 2 and 15 years old who had a stem cell transplant for aplastic anemia, so the T cells may come from the graft donor.

This clonotype was seen ten or more times. The J gene is TRBJ1-5, the V gene TRBV7-9; D is perhaps TRBD1 (5 bases). Trimming removed 5 bases from V and 9 bases from J, with 11 bases in between. The CDR3 is 12 amino acids. CDR1 is SEHNR and CDR2 is FQNEAQ in the germline V gene (reference sequence). The CDR3 DNA sequence: TGTGCCAGCAGCACAGGAGATGGGCCCCAGCATTTT. As protein: CASSTGDGPQHF.

The J gene is TRBJ2-7, the V gene TRBV30; 8 nucleotides match TRBD1. Germline-derived CDR1 and CDR2 are GTSNPN and SVGIG (reference sequence). The CDR3 loop spans 13 amino acids. Trimming cost V 2 bases and J 4 bases; bases outside gene matches: 4. The DNA of the CDR3 is TGTGCCTGGAGTACGGGACAGGCGTACGAGCAGTACTTC. This gives the protein CAWSTGQAYEQYF.

This clonotype has just a few counts. The chain carries TRBV5-1 and TRBJ1-1, with D possibly being TRBD1 (5 bases). Germline CDR1 is SGHRS and CDR2 is YFSETQ. Between the trimmed V and J ends, which lost 1 base and 4 bases, there was a span of 14 bases. The CDR3 has 15 residues. The CDR3 protein is CASSLNGGFGTEAFF. The DNA of the CDR3 is TGCGCCAGCAGCTTGAATGGGGGTTTTGGCACTGAAGCTTTCTTT.